A selection of T cell receptor beta chains follows, all from one sample in a study of OX40 agonist ivuxolimab in advanced cancers. Data came from immunoSEQ multiplex PCR; TCRdb stores just in-frame clones and leaves some out. The sample has roughly 62,000 clones; over 80% are singletons. Sequenced material: CD4+ or CD8+ T cells sorted from blood, taken in a trial of the OX40 agonist ivuxolimab. The receptor source for this set is an adult with an advanced solid tumor such as melanoma, head and neck, liver or kidney cancer. Both conserved end residues are part of each CDR3. The order of the fields is V gene, clone size, D gene, J gene, CDR3 DNA, CDR3 protein. D genes are given only for firm matches. Rows give clone size only sometimes, using once, few, many, or a class for an expanded clone.

>TRBV7-2|-|TRBD2|TRBJ2-7
TGTGCCAGCAGCTTAGGCCTGACTAGCGGCAACGAGCAGTACTTC
CASSLGLTSGNEQYF
>TRBV19|-|-|TRBJ1-5
TGTGCCAGTAGTATAGACACCAATCAGCCCCAGCATTTT
CASSIDTNQPQHF
>TRBV7-9|once|TRBD2|TRBJ2-7
TGTGCCAGCAGCTTAACAGCGGGAGCGTTCTACGAGCAGTACTTC
CASSLTAGAFYEQYF
>TRBV13|-|-|TRBJ2-3
TGTGCCAGCAGCGTCGGGACTCTAAACACAGATACGCAGTATTTT
CASSVGTLNTDTQYF
>TRBV30|-|TRBD2|TRBJ2-1
TGTGCCTGGGAACGGGAGGATAGCTCCTACAATGAGCAGTTCTTC
CAWEREDSSYNEQFF
>TRBV29-1|-|-|TRBJ2-2
TGCAGCGTTGCCTCGGCTACCGGGGAGCTGTTTTTT
CSVASATGELFF
>TRBV27|-|TRBD1|TRBJ1-5
TGTGCCAGCAGCTCAGGGGGGCATCAGCCCCAGCATTTT
CASSSGGHQPQHF
>TRBV7-9|-|TRBD2|TRBJ2-2
TGTGCCAGCAGCTCCCCGAGCGGGAGGCCGAACACCGGGGAGCTGTTTTTT
CASSSPSGRPNTGELFF
>TRBV29-1|-|TRBD1|TRBJ2-7
TGCAGTCCGGACAGGGCGGAATACGAGCAGTACTTC
CSPDRAEYEQYF
>TRBV15|-|TRBD2|TRBJ2-7
TGTGCCACCAGCAGAGACCCTAGCGGTCCCCACGAGCAGTACTTC
CATSRDPSGPHEQYF
>TRBV5-4|few|TRBD2|TRBJ2-1
TGTGCCAGCAGCTTCTCTAGCGGTCCCGCCAATGAGCAGTTCTTC
CASSFSSGPANEQFF
>TRBV11-3|-|TRBD2|TRBJ2-7
TGTGCCAGCGGGACTAGCGGACATGAAGAGCAGTACTTC
CASGTSGHEEQYF
>TRBV4-3|-|TRBD2|TRBJ2-2
TGCGCCAGCAGCCTGGGACTAGCGGGGACCGGGGAGCTGTTTTTT
CASSLGLAGTGELFF
>TRBV25-1|few|TRBD1|TRBJ1-1
TGTGCCAGCAGTGACTCACCCGGGACAGCTACTTTCTTT
CASSDSPGTATFF
>TRBV6-1|-|TRBD1|TRBJ1-2
TGTGCCAGCAGTGACGAACAGGGGACCTATGGCTACACCTTC
CASSDEQGTYGYTF
>TRBV28|-|TRBD1|TRBJ1-4
TGTGCCAGCAGCAACAGGGGGAGTTGGGAAAAACTGTTTTTT
CASSNRGSWEKLFF
>TRBV4-1|-|TRBD1|TRBJ1-1
TGCGCCAGCAGCCAAGGGGAGGGGGCTCCGAACACTGAAGCTTTCTTT
CASSQGEGAPNTEAFF
>TRBV27|-|-|TRBJ2-3
TGTGCCAGCAGTTTATGGGGACTCAACACAGATACGCAGTATTTT
CASSLWGLNTDTQYF
>TRBV7-9|-|TRBD2|TRBJ2-1
TGTGCCAGCAGCCCCGGAGGCGGGAGGGCTCACAATGAGCAGTTCTTC
CASSPGGGRAHNEQFF
>TRBV4-1|once|-|TRBJ1-5
TGCGCCAGCAGCCAAGCCGCAGGGGGCAATCAGCCCCAGCATTTT
CASSQAAGGNQPQHF
>TRBV5-6|-|TRBD2|TRBJ2-7
TGTGCCAGCAGCCGGACTAGAAACTACGAGCAGTACTTC
CASSRTRNYEQYF
>TRBV9|-|TRBD1|TRBJ2-3
TGTGCCAGCAGCGTAGGGACAGGGGCAGATACGCAGTATTTT
CASSVGTGADTQYF
>TRBV6-4|-|-|TRBJ2-1
TGTGCCAGCAGCCCCAGCGAGGACAGTAACAATGAGCAGTTCTTC
CASSPSEDSNNEQFF
>TRBV7-9|-|-|TRBJ2-5
TGTGCCAGCAGCTTTAGCACCTACCAAGAGACCCAGTACTTC
CASSFSTYQETQYF
>TRBV18|-|-|TRBJ2-5
TGTGCCAGCTCACCACCGGAGTACGGAGAGACCCAGTACTTC
CASSPPEYGETQYF
>TRBV6-1|-|-|TRBJ2-7
TGTGCCAGCAGTGCCCGGGACCCCCACGAGCAGTACTTC
CASSARDPHEQYF
>TRBV13|-|TRBD1|TRBJ2-3
TGTGCCAGCAGCTTCGGACAGGGCTCAGATACGCAGTATTTT
CASSFGQGSDTQYF
>TRBV7-8|-|TRBD1|TRBJ1-5
TGTGCCAGCAGCCCGACAGGGACTCAGCCCCAGCATTTT
CASSPTGTQPQHF
>TRBV27|-|-|TRBJ2-7
TGTGCCAGCAGTTTATCCGCCGGACACTACGAGCAGTACTTC
CASSLSAGHYEQYF
>TRBV13|-|-|TRBJ2-5
TGTGCCAGCAGCTCAGACCAAGAGACCCAGTACTTC
CASSSDQETQYF
>TRBV11-1|-|TRBD2|TRBJ2-5
TGTGCCAGCAGCTTTTTACTAGCGGACTCCCAAGAGACCCAGTACTTC
CASSFLLADSQETQYF
>TRBV7-8|-|-|TRBJ2-3
TGTGCCAGCAGCCAGCTTGGGGTCTCAGATACGCAGTATTTT
CASSQLGVSDTQYF
>TRBV21-1|-|-|TRBJ2-2
TGTGCCAGCAGCAAAGGGTACAGGGGCACCACCGGGGAGCTGTTTTTT
CASSKGYRGTTGELFF
>TRBV9|-|-|TRBJ2-2
TGTGCCAGCGCCGGGGTCGGAGCGAAGGGCGCCGGGGAGCTGTTTTTT
CASAGVGAKGAGELFF
>TRBV19|few|-|TRBJ2-7
TGTGCCAGTAAAGGGGGGACAGCGGATGGGTACTCCTACGAGCAGTACTTC
CASKGGTADGYSYEQYF
>TRBV7-6|-|TRBD2|TRBJ2-1
TGTGCCAGCAGCTTAGCCGCCCTAGCGGACACCTACAATGAGCAGTTCTTC
CASSLAALADTYNEQFF
>TRBV11-2|-|-|TRBJ2-7
TGTGCCAGCAGCTTAGATCGCTACGAGCAGTACTTC
CASSLDRYEQYF
>TRBV5-4|-|-|TRBJ2-7
TGTGCCAGCAGCTTCGCCAGGGGTTCTCGGGACGAGCAGTACTTC
CASSFARGSRDEQYF
>TRBV5-6|-|TRBD1|TRBJ2-1
TGTGCCAGCAGCGGAACCGGGACAGGGACCTACAATGAGCAGTTCTTC
CASSGTGTGTYNEQFF
>TRBV13|-|-|TRBJ2-2
TGTGCCAGCAGCTGGGGATACACCGGGGAGCTGTTTTTT
CASSWGYTGELFF
>TRBV10-1|-|TRBD1|TRBJ1-4
TGCGCCAGCAGTGAGTCAGGACAGGGAGTAGAAAAACTGTTTTTT
CASSESGQGVEKLFF
>TRBV23-1|-|-|TRBJ2-7
TGCGCCAGCAGTCAATTGGGGGCAGGCTACGAGCAGTACTTC
CASSQLGAGYEQYF